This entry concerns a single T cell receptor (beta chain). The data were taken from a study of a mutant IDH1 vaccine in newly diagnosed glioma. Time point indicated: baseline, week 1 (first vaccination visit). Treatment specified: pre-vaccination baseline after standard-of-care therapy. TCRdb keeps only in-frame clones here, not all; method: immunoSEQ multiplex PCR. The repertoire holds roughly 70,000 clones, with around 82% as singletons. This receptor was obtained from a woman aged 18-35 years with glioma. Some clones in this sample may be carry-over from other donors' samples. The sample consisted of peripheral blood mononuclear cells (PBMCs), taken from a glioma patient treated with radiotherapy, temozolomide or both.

CDR3 coding DNA: TGTGCCAGCAGTTTTATAGGGGGAGCCCAAATTGGAGGAAGGTTCTTC. This codes for CASSFIGGAQIGGRFF. The rearrangement uses TRBV27 and TRBJ2-1, with a tentative D call TRBD1 (6 bases). The CDR3 covers 16 residues. V lost 3 bases, J lost 15 bases, and 27 bases lay in between. The germline V gene has CDR1 MNHEY and CDR2 SMNVEV (reference sequence).